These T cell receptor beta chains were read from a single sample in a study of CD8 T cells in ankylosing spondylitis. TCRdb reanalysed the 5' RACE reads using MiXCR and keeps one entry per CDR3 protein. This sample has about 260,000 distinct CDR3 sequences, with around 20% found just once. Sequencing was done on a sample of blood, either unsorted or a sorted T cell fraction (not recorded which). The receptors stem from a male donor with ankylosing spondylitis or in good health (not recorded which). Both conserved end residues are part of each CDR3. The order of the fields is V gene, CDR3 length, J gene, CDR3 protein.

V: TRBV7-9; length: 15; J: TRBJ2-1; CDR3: CASSLVGIFYNEQFF
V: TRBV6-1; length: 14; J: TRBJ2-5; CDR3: CASSPWDSAETQYF
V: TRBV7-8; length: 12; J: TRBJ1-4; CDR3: CADDGRLEKLFF
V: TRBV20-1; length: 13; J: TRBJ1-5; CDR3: CSAGDRGGQPQHF
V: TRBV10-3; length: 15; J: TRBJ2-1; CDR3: CAISKAGGPYNEQFF
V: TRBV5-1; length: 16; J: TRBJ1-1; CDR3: CASSLPGGSLNTEAFF
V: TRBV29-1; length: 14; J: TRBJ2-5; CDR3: CSVKGLAALETQYF
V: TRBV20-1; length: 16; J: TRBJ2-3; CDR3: CSARYLIGGSTDTQYF
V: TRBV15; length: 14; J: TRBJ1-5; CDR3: CATSRAGADQPQHF
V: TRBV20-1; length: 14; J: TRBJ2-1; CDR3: CSARDEWSYNEQFF
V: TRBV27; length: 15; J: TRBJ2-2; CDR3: CASSLGGPGTGELFF
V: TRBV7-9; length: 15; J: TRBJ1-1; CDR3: CASSLASGRETEAFF
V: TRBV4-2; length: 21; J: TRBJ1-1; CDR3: CASSQDPGSARPPTMNTEAFF